This entry lists 8 T cell receptor beta chains sequenced from one sample in a study of response to subunit inactivated influenza vaccine. TCRdb re-derived calls from the RT-PCR reads in MiXCR, one entry per CDR3 protein. Seen here are over 450,000 distinct CDR3 sequences, around 13% observed once, and the top ten hold around 13%. The sequencing used PBMCs from blood, collected about 40 days after vaccination. The receptors were sampled from a man in his fifties or sixties who received an inactivated influenza vaccine.

This clonotype was recorded a few times. J is TRBJ2-2 and V is TRBV7-2, with TRBD1 matching 7 bases. Germline V CDR1 and CDR2: SGHTA, FQGNSA. Trimming at V came to 5 bases and at J to 5 bases, leaving 8 bases not matched to a gene. The CDR3 consists of 15 residues. CDR3 loop: CASSPSGGRTGELFF. CDR3 DNA: TGTGCCAGCAGCCCTTCAGGGGGTCGGACCGGGGAGCTGTTTTTT.

In nucleotides, the CDR3 is TGCGCCAGCAGCCCGAGGGGACAGCAAATCTCTGGGGCCAACGTCCTGACTTTC. This sequence encodes CASSPRGQQISGANVLTF. The chain has TRBV5-1 and TRBJ2-6; 7 bases are a match to TRBD1. Trimming at V came to 4 bases and at J to 0 bases, leaving 10 bases not matched to a gene. The CDR3 runs 18 residues. The germline V gene encodes CDR1 SGHRS and CDR2 YFSETQ.

This clonotype was seen only a few times. The chain links TRBV4-3 to TRBJ1-2; D is perhaps TRBD1 (5 bases). The CDR3 extends over 14 amino acids. Trimming pared 0 bases from V and 3 bases from J, leaving 8 bases between. From germline, CDR1 is LGHNA and CDR2 YSLEER. DNA for the CDR3: TGCGCCAGCAGCCAAGAATGGGGGTACTATGGCTACACCTTC. Translation gives CASSQEWGYYGYTF.

In this sample, this clonotype turned up many times. The chain employs TRBV7-2 and TRBJ2-3; 15 positions match TRBD2. CDR3 size: 17 residues. CDR1 and CDR2 from the germline V gene are SGHTA and FQGNSA. The trim removed 6 bases at V and 2 bases at J, leaving 6 bases unmatched. In nucleotides, the CDR3 is TGTGCCAGCAGACGGACTAGCGGGGGGGCCGTCACAGATACGCAGTATTTT. Its protein is CASRRTSGGAVTDTQYF.

Ten or more counts support this clonotype. The chain uses TRBV7-2 and TRBJ2-2; D unclear. The CDR3 runs 13 residues. Germline V gene lookup returns CDR1 SGHTA and CDR2 FQGNSA. The germline V and J ends were trimmed by 1 base and 8 bases, with 8 bases remaining between them. The CDR3 loop is CASSLVGSGELFF. The DNA of the CDR3 is TGTGCCAGCAGCTTAGTAGGGTCGGGGGAGCTGTTTTTT. Full variable domain (remainder filled in from reference TRBV7-2 and TRBJ2-2): GAGVSQSPSNKVTEKGKDVELRCDPISGHTALYWYRQSLGQGLEFLIYFQGNSAPDKSGLPSDRFSAERTGGSVSTLTIQRTQQEDSAVYLCASSLVGSGELFFGEGSRLTVL.

This clonotype was counted a few times. The V gene is TRBV2, the J gene TRBJ1-5; no reliable D call. The length of the CDR3 is 13 residues. Trimming took 2 bases from V and 9 from J, leaving 11 bases between them. Germline lookup yields CDR1 SNHLY and CDR2 FYNNEI. The CDR3 reads CASSEKIGLPQHF. DNA for the CDR3: TGTGCCAGCAGTGAAAAAATTGGATTGCCCCAGCATTTT.

This clonotype was seen at least ten times. The chain employs TRBV20-1 and TRBJ2-1; D unresolved. The CDR3 is 13 amino acids. V was trimmed by 1 base and J by 6 bases, leaving 10 bases between them. CDR1 and CDR2 (germline): DFQATT, SNEGSKA (reference sequence). The CDR3 here is CSARGARPNEQFF. DNA for the CDR3: TGCAGTGCTAGAGGGGCTAGGCCCAATGAGCAGTTCTTC.

In nucleotides, the CDR3 is TGCGCTACACAGCACGGGCATTCCTCCTACAATGAGCAGTTCTTC. Protein sequence: CATQHGHSSYNEQFF. V is TRBV10-1 and J is TRBJ2-1, with D unclear. Germline lookup yields CDR1 WNHNN and CDR2 SYGVQD (reference sequence). CDR3 length equals 15 residues.